One sample yielded the 30 T cell receptor beta chains listed below, sequenced in a study of OX40 agonist ivuxolimab in advanced cancers. TCRdb keeps only in-frame clones here, not all; method: immunoSEQ multiplex PCR. Among about 83,000 clones, less than 85% were seen once, and the ten largest hold under 8%. The starting material was CD4+ or CD8+ T cells sorted from blood, obtained in a trial of the OX40 agonist ivuxolimab. All receptors come from an adult with an advanced solid tumor such as melanoma, head and neck, liver or kidney cancer.

This clone was observed a few times. J is TRBJ1-1 and V is TRBV10-3, with D unresolved. Trimming pared 2 bases from V and 0 bases from J, leaving 7 bases between. Germline-derived CDR1 and CDR2 are ENHRY and SYGVKD. This CDR3 comprises 14 residues. The CDR3 nucleotides read TGTGCCATCAGTGAGGGACCGCTGAACACTGAAGCTTTCTTT. It is translated as CAISEGPLNTEAFF.

This sequence joins TRBV19 and TRBJ2-2, with D uncertain. V lost 11 bases and J 6 bases, leaving 16 bases between the germline ends. The CDR3 length is 13 residues. Germline CDR1 is LNHDA and CDR2 is SQIVND (reference sequence). The CDR3: CASAPHVSGELFF. Here the CDR3 DNA reads TGTGCCTCAGCCCCCCATGTTTCCGGGGAGCTGTTTTTT.

This clone was observed a few times. The chain uses TRBV7-2 and TRBJ1-2; TRBD1 agrees at 8 bases. The CDR3 is 15 residues long. Unmatched junction bases numbered 10, after V lost 7 bases and J lost 3 bases. From germline, CDR1 is SGHTA and CDR2 FQGNSA. The CDR3 here is CASTMTGAAYYGYTF. CDR3 DNA: TGTGCCAGCACCATGACAGGGGCCGCATACTATGGCTACACCTTC.

This clone was seen only once. This chain links TRBV29-1 with TRBJ2-1; 12 nucleotides line up with TRBD1. V gave up 1 base and J gave up 7 bases; unmatched junction bases: 2. Germline values: CDR1 SQVTM, CDR2 ANQGSEA. The CDR3 runs 14 residues. CDR3: CSVEGDRGLNEQFF. Here the CDR3 DNA reads TGCAGCGTTGAAGGGGACAGGGGGCTTAATGAGCAGTTCTTC.

The J gene is TRBJ1-6, the V gene TRBV14; D is unresolved. Looked up from germline, CDR1 is SGHDN and CDR2 is FVKESK. The CDR3 runs to 13 residues. Trimming stripped 4 bases from V and 7 bases from J, with 8 bases between. The CDR3 loop reads CASSPRTNSPLHF. The CDR3 DNA is TGTGCCAGCAGCCCTCGGACCAATTCACCCCTCCACTTT.

V and J are TRBV7-8 and TRBJ2-3; a weak D match, TRBD2 (5 bases). The V gene lost 4 bases and the J gene lost 1 base, with 15 bases spanning the gap. CDR3 length equals 16 residues. Germline CDR1 and CDR2: SGHVS and FQNEAQ. The CDR3 DNA follows: TGTGCCAGCAGCTCCACGGCGACTACCCGCACAGATACGCAGTATTTT. Encoded protein: CASSSTATTRTDTQYF. Complete variable domain (other parts from reference TRBV7-8 and TRBJ2-3): GAGVSQSPRYKVAKRGQDVALRCDPISGHVSLFWYQQALGQGPEFLTYFQNEAQLDKSGLPSDRFFAERPEGSVSTLKIQRTQQEDSAVYLCASSSTATTRTDTQYFGPGTRLTVL.

The sample holds one count of this clone. V and J are TRBV19 and TRBJ2-1; no reliable D call. The CDR3 runs to 16 residues. Germline CDR1 LNHDA, CDR2 SQIVND (reference sequence). Trimming pared 9 bases from V and 0 bases from J, leaving 18 bases between. The CDR3 DNA is TGTGCCAGCAGGCCTTCCGACGCCAGCTCCTACAATGAGCAGTTCTTC. It translates to CASRPSDASSYNEQFF. The full variable domain, with the rest looked up from reference TRBV19 and TRBJ2-1, is DGGITQSPKYLFRKEGQNVTLSCEQNLNHDAMYWYRQDPGQGLRLIYYSQIVNDFQKGDIAEGYSVSREKKESFPLTVTSAQKNPTAFYLCASRPSDASSYNEQFFGPGTRLTVL.

The chain employs TRBV30 and TRBJ2-7, with D hard to call. The CDR3 contains 11 residues. V gave up 4 bases and J gave up 3 bases, with 7 bases separating them. Germline CDR1 is GTSNPN and CDR2 is SVGIG (reference sequence). The CDR3 nucleotides read TGTGCCTGGACAAACAACTACGAGCAGTACTTC. Amino acids: CAWTNNYEQYF.

J is TRBJ2-3 and V is TRBV6-1; 9 bases are a match to TRBD2. This CDR3 has 14 amino acids. V trimming: 1 base; J trimming: 8 bases; junction bases outside the gene matches: 4. In germline, CDR1 is MNHNS, CDR2 SASEGT. The CDR3 is CASSEGSGRGTQYF. The CDR3 DNA follows: TGTGCCAGCAGTGAAGGTAGCGGGAGAGGTACGCAGTATTTT.

The V and J genes are TRBV4-1 and TRBJ1-3; maybe TRBD1 (5 bases). Trimming stripped 3 bases from V and 0 bases from J, with 18 bases between. The length of the CDR3 is 18 residues. CDR1 and CDR2 from the germline V gene are MGHRA and YSYEKL. This CDR3 is CASSQDWGGPLSGNTIYF. The CDR3 region has the DNA TGCGCCAGCAGCCAGGATTGGGGGGGTCCTCTCTCTGGAAACACCATATATTTT.

The V call is TRBV27, the J call TRBJ2-7, with D tentatively TRBD2 (6 bases). Germline values: CDR1 MNHEY, CDR2 SMNVEV (reference sequence). The V end was cut by 5 bases, the J end by 3 bases, with 14 bases between. CDR3 length: 14 amino acids. The CDR3 is CASSRLEGGYEQYF. CDR3 coding DNA: TGTGCCAGCAGTCGACTAGAGGGCGGCTACGAGCAGTACTTC.

The V gene is TRBV11-2, the J gene TRBJ2-1; possibly TRBD1 for D (6 bases). V lost 5 bases, J lost 4 bases, and 18 bases lay in between. CDR3 size: 16 residues. Germline V gene sequence: CDR1 SGHAT, CDR2 FQNNGV. The chain's CDR3 is CASSPRGIATYNEQFF. CDR3 nucleotides: TGTGCCAGCAGCCCGAGGGGGATAGCGACGTACAATGAGCAGTTCTTC. Combining the CDR3 with reference TRBV11-2 and TRBJ2-1 gives the whole variable domain EAGVAQSPRYKIIEKRQSVAFWCNPISGHATLYWYQQILGQGPKLLIQFQNNGVVDDSQLPKDRFSAERLKGVDSTLKIQPAKLEDSAVYLCASSPRGIATYNEQFFGPGTRLTVL.

The rearrangement uses TRBV25-1 and TRBJ1-2; 8 bases map to TRBD1. From germline, CDR1 is MGHDK and CDR2 SYGVNS. The CDR3 spans 14 residues. J lost 8 bases, V lost 2 bases, and 7 bases had no gene match. The CDR3 is CASSERGTGDGYTF. The CDR3 DNA follows: TGTGCCAGCAGTGAAAGAGGGACAGGTGACGGCTACACCTTC.

CDR3 amino acids: CASSSLLPRGYGYTF. The CDR3 coding sequence is TGTGCCAGCAGCTCTCTGCTCCCGCGTGGCTATGGCTACACCTTC. The chain uses TRBV11-2 and TRBJ1-2; D unclear. The germline V and J ends were trimmed by 4 bases and 4 bases, with 16 bases remaining between them. The germline CDR1 and CDR2 sequences are SGHAT and FQNNGV. This CDR3 has 15 residues.

This clone was observed a handful of times. V usage is TRBV30 and J usage is TRBJ1-1; TRBD1 matches at 9 bases. Germline CDR1 and CDR2: GTSNPN and SVGIG (reference sequence). J gave up 3 bases and V 4 bases, and 3 bases lay outside the gene matches. The CDR3 spans 13 residues. The CDR3 spells CAWNRGLYTEAFF. The CDR3 DNA is TGTGCCTGGAACAGGGGGCTTTACACTGAAGCTTTCTTT.

The chain recombines TRBV9 with TRBJ2-2, with 7 bases lining up with TRBD2. CDR3 length: 13 amino acids. CDR1 is SGDLS, CDR2 YYNGEE, per germline. The V and J ends lost 1 base and 7 bases, in that order; junction bases with no gene match: 1. The CDR3 coding sequence is TGTGCCAGCAGCGTATCTAGCGGCGGGGAGCTGTTTTTT. It is translated as CASSVSSGGELFF.

This clone was seen a single time. The chain is built from TRBV7-2 and TRBJ1-4; no definite D call. Germline V lookup: CDR1 SGHTA, CDR2 FQGNSA. The V and J ends lost 0 bases and 4 bases respectively, with 6 bases between them. This CDR3 contains 14 residues. The CDR3 DNA is TGTGCCAGCAGCTTAGCGAGGAGTAATGAAAAACTGTTTTTT. Translating it yields CASSLARSNEKLFF.

The chain links TRBV27 to TRBJ1-1, with D hard to call. V gave up 10 bases and J gave up 3 bases, with 15 bases separating them. This CDR3 is built from 13 residues. Germline CDR1 MNHEY, CDR2 SMNVEV (reference sequence). The CDR3 is CATRSEIYTEAFF. CDR3 in DNA: TGTGCCACCCGGTCGGAAATCTACACTGAAGCTTTCTTT.

This rearrangement joins TRBV7-8 to TRBJ1-1, with D perhaps matching TRBD1 (5 bases). The germline V gene has CDR1 SGHVS and CDR2 FQNEAQ. V lost 1 base and J 2 bases, leaving 11 bases between the germline ends. This CDR3 is 15 amino acids long. CDR3 loop: CASSLGYRQNTEAFF. The DNA for the CDR3 is TGTGCCAGCAGCTTAGGGTACAGGCAAAACACTGAAGCTTTCTTT. Together with reference TRBV7-8 and TRBJ1-1, the CDR3 gives the full variable domain: GAGVSQSPRYKVAKRGQDVALRCDPISGHVSLFWYQQALGQGPEFLTYFQNEAQLDKSGLPSDRFFAERPEGSVSTLKIQRTQQEDSAVYLCASSLGYRQNTEAFFGQGTRLTVV.

This clone was detected once. V gene TRBV27 combines with J gene TRBJ2-3; perhaps TRBD2 as D (5 bases). CDR1 is MNHEY, CDR2 SMNVEV, per germline (reference sequence). V gave up 6 bases and J gave up 4 bases, with 17 bases separating them. The CDR3 is made up of 15 amino acids. CDR3 sequence: CASSLWSDGADTQYF. The CDR3 DNA follows: TGTGCCAGCAGCCTTTGGTCGGACGGGGCAGATACGCAGTATTTT.

The genes are TRBV19 and TRBJ1-1; maybe TRBD1 (5 bases). Germline V lookup: CDR1 LNHDA, CDR2 SQIVND (reference sequence). The CDR3 consists of 16 residues. The V end was cut by 5 bases, the J end by 4 bases, with 20 bases between. The CDR3 sequence is CASSPPQGVPGTEAFF. Written as DNA, the CDR3 is TGTGCCAGTAGTCCACCGCAGGGTGTCCCAGGCACTGAAGCTTTCTTT.

The CDR3 loop reads CASSLSNEKLFF. The CDR3 nucleotides read TGTGCCAGCTCACTTTCTAATGAAAAACTGTTTTTT. The chain combines TRBV18 with TRBJ1-4; D gene uncertain. Trimming pared 4 bases from V and 3 bases from J, leaving 3 bases between. The CDR3 is 12 amino acids. Germline V CDR1 and CDR2: KGHSH, LQKENI. Combining the CDR3 with reference TRBV18 and TRBJ1-4 gives the whole variable domain NAGVMQNPRHLVRRRGQEARLRCSPMKGHSHVYWYRQLPEEGLKFMVYLQKENIIDESGMPKERFSAEFPKEGPSILRIQQVVRGDSAAYFCASSLSNEKLFFGSGTQLSVL.

The CDR3 loop reads CASSEDGLRTDTQYF. CDR3 DNA: TGTGCCAGCAGTGAGGATGGACTTCGCACAGATACGCAGTATTTT. The chain combines TRBV6-4 with TRBJ2-3; possibly TRBD2 for D (5 bases). The CDR3 runs 15 residues. CDR1 and CDR2 from the germline V gene are MRHNA and SNTAGT. Trimming pared 3 bases from V and 1 base from J, leaving 11 bases between.

This rearrangement joins TRBV27 to TRBJ2-7; D may be TRBD1 (8 bases). V was clipped by 8 bases and J by 5 bases, with 16 bases between them. CDR1 MNHEY and CDR2 SMNVEV come from the germline V gene (reference sequence). The CDR3 is made up of 13 amino acids. This CDR3 is CASWTGRGDEQYF. The CDR3 DNA is TGTGCCAGCTGGACAGGGAGGGGTGACGAGCAGTACTTC.

The chain recombines TRBV2 with TRBJ2-1, with D unresolved. CDR1 and CDR2 from the germline V gene are SNHLY and FYNNEI. The CDR3 is 14 residues long. V shed 1 base and J shed 4 bases, with 8 bases lying between them. The chain's CDR3 is CASSEVSSYNEQFF. The DNA of the CDR3 is TGTGCCAGCAGTGAAGTGTCTTCTTACAATGAGCAGTTCTTC.

The rearrangement joins TRBV29-1 to TRBJ2-1; weak D call: TRBD2 (5 bases). V lost 4 bases to trimming and J lost 4 bases, with 11 bases between them. The CDR3 covers 13 residues. Germline values: CDR1 SQVTM, CDR2 ANQGSEA. CDR3 in amino acids: CSVVPGDYNEQFF. The CDR3 DNA reads as TGCAGCGTTGTTCCCGGGGATTACAATGAGCAGTTCTTC.

The genes are TRBV6-1 and TRBJ2-2; 10 bases agree with TRBD2. V trimming: 9 bases; J trimming: 1 base; junction bases outside the gene matches: 2. Germline assignment: CDR1 MNHNS and CDR2 SASEGT. The CDR3 runs to 14 residues. CDR3 residues: CASLAGVNTGELFF. As DNA, the CDR3 is TGTGCCAGTCTAGCGGGAGTGAACACCGGGGAGCTGTTTTTT.

The rearrangement links TRBV29-1 to TRBJ2-3; maybe TRBD1 (5 bases). The CDR3 extends over 14 amino acids. Germline V CDR1 and CDR2: SQVTM, ANQGSEA. V was clipped by 6 bases and J by 1 base, with 14 bases between them. The CDR3 DNA reads as TGCAGCGTATCATGGGGCGTAGGCACAGATACGCAGTATTTT. Protein: CSVSWGVGTDTQYF.

The J gene is TRBJ2-7, the V gene TRBV7-3; D possibly matches TRBD1 or TRBD2 (5 bases each). V was trimmed by 1 base and J by 5 bases, leaving 12 bases between them. Germline CDR1 is SGHTA and CDR2 is FQGTGA. The CDR3 is 14 amino acids. The DNA for the CDR3 is TGTGCCAGCAGCTTAATGGGTCTGGGGGACGAGCAGTACTTC. It is translated as CASSLMGLGDEQYF. The complete variable domain, with remaining parts taken from reference TRBV7-3 and TRBJ2-7, reads GAGVSQTPSNKVTEKGKYVELRCDPISGHTALYWYRQSLGQGPEFLIYFQGTGAADDSGLPNDRFFAVRPEGSVSTLKIQRTERGDSAVYLCASSLMGLGDEQYFGPGTRLTVT.

This chain links TRBV7-9 with TRBJ1-2; D unresolved. The CDR3 covers 18 residues. Germline V gene data show CDR1 as SEHNR and CDR2 as FQNEAQ (reference sequence). Between the trimmed V and J ends, which lost 2 bases and 0 bases, there was a span of 19 bases. As DNA, the CDR3 is TGTGCCAGCAGCTTACCCTCTCTCTTGTCGGGAGCTAACTATGGCTACACCTTC. Amino acids: CASSLPSLLSGANYGYTF.